The entry that follows covers one TCR beta chain sequence. The data belong to a study of T cell responses to AZD1222 COVID-19 vaccine. Sequencing was performed with immunoSEQ multiplex PCR; in TCRdb, only in-frame clones are kept and a portion is missing. This table has roughly 100,000 clones, roughly 87% appearing once. This CDR3 region has 19 residues. Trimming removed 2 bases from V and 3 bases from J, with 25 bases in between. The germline V gene has CDR1 LGHDT and CDR2 YNNKEL (reference sequence). The sample was peripheral blood, taken on day 0 of AZD1222 vaccination. The rearrangement joins TRBV3-1 (or the pseudogene TRBV3-2) to TRBJ1-1, with D perhaps matching TRBD1 (6 bases). This receptor was taken from an adult in good health. The chain's CDR3 is CASSQLTITFQDRYTEAFF. The CDR3 DNA reads TGTGCCAGCAGCCAATTAACCATCACATTTCAGGACAGATACACTGAAGCTTTCTTT.